This TCR beta chain was found in a study of somatic mutations in cytotoxic T cells in rheumatoid arthritis. The CDR3 runs to 16 residues. V gave up 2 bases and J gave up 0 bases, with 12 bases separating them. Germline V gene sequence: CDR1 SGHDT, CDR2 YYEEEE. Concerning this clone: Its antigen is as yet unknown.

In the original workflow: Matches to published virus-specific TCRB sequences were rare among patient CD8+ clones larger than 1%. Sequencing was performed with immunoSEQ multiplex PCR; in TCRdb, only in-frame clones are kept and a portion is missing. The DNA was the basis for D and trimming; V, J and clone size are from that table. The data hold about 18,000 clones, with 60% to 85% observed a single time. Study-wide findings and caveats: Adjustment for multiple comparisons was not applied to the slight TRBV07 underrepresentation observed in rheumatoid arthritis patients. About an eighth of the roughly 65 patients had a largest CD8+ clone above 20% of CD8+ cells. Antigen specificity of the expanded CD8+ clones was not determined.

This clonotype was sampled from an adult with rheumatoid arthritis. The sample taken for sequencing was CD8+ T cells sorted from blood. The V call is TRBV5-6, the J call TRBJ2-1; D might be TRBD2 (6 bases). CDR3 in DNA: TGTGCCAGCAGCTTTATTGCGGGACGCTCCTACAATGAGCAGTTCTTC. Protein product: CASSFIAGRSYNEQFF.